Shown below are 6 T cell receptor beta chains from a single sample sequenced in a study of blood T cells in healthy people across ages. Next came a second PCR, run for roughly 6 to 11 cycles, which used a sample-barcoded 5' primer along with a J-beta primer mix. From the 5' RACE reads, TCRdb called clonotypes with MiXCR, one entry per CDR3 protein. The sample holds approximately 690,000 distinct CDR3 sequences; around three fifths are singletons and the top ten take approximately 40%. Sequencing was carried out using blood. The source is a man aged 55-75 years in good health.

This sequence joins TRBV5-6 and TRBJ1-1; possible D gene TRBD1, 5 bases. The CDR3 length is 14 residues. Between the trimmed V and J ends, which lost 4 bases and 4 bases, there was a span of 14 bases. Germline lookup yields CDR1 SGHDT and CDR2 YYEEEE. The CDR3 DNA is TGTGCCAGCAGCCGTCTGAGGGACGGCACTGAAGCTTTCTTT. Translated, it gives CASSRLRDGTEAFF.

J is TRBJ2-1 and V is TRBV5-5, with D uncertain. Trimming pared 4 bases from V and 7 bases from J, leaving 18 bases between. This CDR3 region has 15 residues. Germline values: CDR1 SGHKS, CDR2 YYEKEE (reference sequence). CDR3: CASSPSSERCNEQFF. CDR3 in DNA: TGTGCCAGCAGCCCGTCATCCGAACGGTGTAATGAGCAGTTCTTC. The whole variable domain, remainder taken from reference TRBV5-5 and TRBJ2-1, is DAGVTQSPTHLIKTRGQQVTLRCSPISGHKSVSWYQQVLGQGPQFIFQYYEKEERGRGNFPDRFSARQFPNYSSELNVNALLLGDSALYLCASSPSSERCNEQFFGPGTRLTVL.

This clonotype was picked up many times. J is TRBJ1-6 and V is TRBV7-9; D call uncertain. V dropped 1 base and J dropped 7 bases, with 5 bases sitting between them. The germline V gene encodes CDR1 SEHNR and CDR2 FQNEAQ (reference sequence). The CDR3 has 13 residues. The CDR3 spells CASSLETNSPLHF. CDR3 in DNA: TGTGCCAGCAGCTTAGAGACAAATTCACCCCTCCACTTT.

V usage is TRBV28 and J usage is TRBJ2-7, with TRBD1 matching over 8 bases. The CDR3 totals 12 residues. The trim removed 6 bases at V and 7 bases at J, leaving 5 bases unmatched. CDR1 is MDHEN and CDR2 is SYDVKM in the germline V gene. CDR3 in DNA: TGTGCCAGCAGCGGACAGGGATGGGAGCAGTACTTC. This gives the protein CASSGQGWEQYF.

The chain is built from TRBV5-1 and TRBJ2-5; maybe TRBD2 (5 bases). Germline CDR1 reads SGHRS; CDR2 reads YFSETQ. Trimming left V 0 bases short and J 5 bases short, with 14 bases between. This CDR3 has 15 residues. The CDR3 region is CASSLDAPPGETQYF. The CDR3 nucleotides are TGCGCCAGCAGCTTGGACGCGCCCCCGGGGGAGACCCAGTACTTC.

This clonotype was seen a single time. The V gene is TRBV20-1, the J gene TRBJ2-1; no definite D call. Germline V CDR1 and CDR2: DFQATT, SNEGSKA (reference sequence). V dropped 0 bases and J dropped 10 bases, with 19 bases sitting between them. The length of the CDR3 is 15 residues. The CDR3, as DNA: TGCAGTGCTAGAGATGGCAAGCCACCAGAAGAAGAGCAGTTCTTC. It translates to CSARDGKPPEEEQFF.